The 20 T cell receptor beta chains reported below all come from one sample, sequenced in a study of cytomegalovirus exposure and HLA in healthy donors (dated by TCRdb to the late 2010s). Library preparation was by the immunoSEQ multiplex PCR assay. For the multiplex PCR, a mixture combining 60 forward primers for TCR Vbeta segments and 13 reverse primers for TCR Jbeta segments was used. TCRdb mirrors the immuneACCESS table, restricted to in-frame sequences. Some clones are absent from its copies; in checked studies, under half trace to an unresolved V gene, and the reason for the others is unknown. The sample includes 110,000 to 150,000 clones, with roughly 73% observed a single time. The ten largest clones add up to over 1% of the sample. Sample: PBMCs. Receptors originate from a woman aged 40 to 49 in good health and CMV-seronegative.

This clone was found a few times. The chain carries TRBV19 and TRBJ2-3; D perhaps matches TRBD2 (6 bases). Germline-derived CDR1 and CDR2 are LNHDA and SQIVND (reference sequence). This CDR3 comprises 15 residues. Trimming removed 5 bases at V and 2 bases at J, with 14 bases between. The CDR3, as DNA: TGTGCCAGTAGTGCGGGACTCCTCTTCACAGATACGCAGTATTTT. This codes for CASSAGLLFTDTQYF.

The chain links TRBV7-2 to TRBJ2-5; 9 nucleotides line up with TRBD1. Germline lookup yields CDR1 SGHTA and CDR2 FQGNSA. This CDR3 is 15 amino acids long. Trimming cost V 5 bases and J 1 base; bases outside gene matches: 5. The CDR3 DNA is TGTGCCAGCAGCCAGACAGGGGGAACCCAAGAGACCCAGTACTTC. Translating it yields CASSQTGGTQETQYF.

This rearrangement joins TRBV20-1 to TRBJ1-2; D gene uncertain. Per the germline V gene, CDR1 is DFQATT and CDR2 is SNEGSKA (reference sequence). The CDR3 is 11 amino acids. Trimming shortened V by 7 bases and J by 1 base, and 7 bases separated the two germline ends. The CDR3 loop is CSGLDNYGYTF. As DNA, the CDR3 is TGCAGTGGGTTAGATAACTATGGCTACACCTTC.

Here the CDR3 reads CASSLSGGLRSYNEQFF. CDR3 sequence (DNA): TGTGCCAGCAGTTTAAGCGGGGGCCTCCGGTCCTACAATGAGCAGTTCTTC. The rearrangement links TRBV27 to TRBJ2-1, with 8 positions matching TRBD2. The germline gives CDR1 MNHEY, CDR2 SMNVEV (reference sequence). The J segment lost 1 base and the V segment lost 2 bases, leaving 7 bases of the junction unmatched. This CDR3 comprises 17 residues.

The chain is built from TRBV2 and TRBJ1-1, with a weak D call TRBD1 (6 bases). The V gene's germline CDR1 is SNHLY and CDR2 FYNNEI. The V and J ends lost 8 bases and 7 bases respectively, with 14 bases between them. The CDR3 runs 12 residues. Here the CDR3 reads CASGGGGLEAFF. The CDR3 nucleotides are TGTGCCAGCGGGGGGGGCGGACTTGAAGCTTTCTTT.

This clone was observed once. The chain carries TRBV15 and TRBJ1-2; D ambiguous. CDR1 and CDR2 (germline): LNHNV, YYDKDF (reference sequence). There are 15 residues in the CDR3. V was shortened by 1 base and J by 7 bases, with 16 bases between the two germline ends. Here the CDR3 reads CATSRGVTTESGYTF. For the CDR3, the DNA is TGTGCCACCAGCAGAGGTGTTACCACCGAGAGTGGCTACACCTTC. Supplemented by reference TRBV15 and TRBJ1-2, the full variable domain reads DAMVIQNPRYQVTQFGKPVTLSCSQTLNHNVMYWYQQKSSQAPKLLFHYYDKDFNNEADTPDNFQSRRPNTSFCFLDIRSPGLGDTAMYLCATSRGVTTESGYTFGSGTRLTVV.

This rearrangement joins TRBV6-5 to TRBJ2-1; D is perhaps TRBD2 (6 bases). Trimming cost V 0 bases and J 3 bases, with 12 bases left between them. The CDR3 totals 16 residues. Germline V lookup: CDR1 MNHEY, CDR2 SVGAGI. CDR3 DNA sequence: TGTGCCAGCAGTTACTCGAAGGGAGGTCGCTACAATGAGCAGTTCTTC. As protein: CASSYSKGGRYNEQFF.

The chain couples TRBV6-1 to TRBJ1-3; D call uncertain. This CDR3 spans 13 amino acids. V was trimmed by 7 bases and J by 0 bases, leaving 7 bases between them. Germline-derived CDR1 and CDR2 are MNHNS and SASEGT. The CDR3 reads CASNWYSGNTIYF. CDR3 bases: TGTGCCAGCAACTGGTACTCTGGAAACACCATATATTTT.

The chain has TRBV2 and TRBJ2-7; possible D gene TRBD1, 6 bases. The CDR3 spans 13 residues. V was shortened by 4 bases and J by 2 bases, with 9 bases between the two germline ends. Per germline, CDR1 SNHLY and CDR2 FYNNEI. The DNA for the CDR3 is TGTGCCAGCAGTGTGGACAGAACCTACGAGCAGTACTTC. It encodes CASSVDRTYEQYF.

The chain has TRBV28 and TRBJ1-4; 9 bases agree with TRBD1. This CDR3 is 15 amino acids long. The germline CDR1 and CDR2 sequences are MDHEN and SYDVKM. V lost 2 bases to trimming and J lost 7 bases; unmatched junction nucleotides: 5. The CDR3 sequence is CASSLGGTGREKLFF. CDR3 in DNA: TGTGCCAGCAGTTTAGGCGGGACAGGGCGTGAAAAACTGTTTTTT.

This clone has only a few counts. The sample has other DNA sequences that encode this CDR3 too. The gene calls are TRBV5-1 and TRBJ2-5; 13 nucleotides align to TRBD2. V shed 0 bases and J 4 bases; nucleotides not matched to a gene: 0. The CDR3 is 15 amino acids. CDR1 and CDR2 from the germline V gene are SGHRS and YFSETQ. The DNA for the CDR3 is TGCGCCAGCAGCTTGGGACTAGCGGGGGGAGAGACCCAGTACTTC. Residues: CASSLGLAGGETQYF.

The gene calls are TRBV5-4 and TRBJ2-1; unclear D gene. Trimming cost V 1 base and J 9 bases, with 5 bases left between them. Germline V lookup: CDR1 SGHNT, CDR2 YYREEE (reference sequence). This CDR3 has 11 amino acids. The DNA of the CDR3 is TGTGCCAGCAGCTTGTCCGGTGAGCAGTTCTTC. This gives the protein CASSLSGEQFF.

V is TRBV5-6 and J is TRBJ2-7; D gene uncertain. The CDR3 runs to 13 residues. The germline CDR1 and CDR2 sequences are SGHDT and YYEEEE. V was pared by 0 bases and J by 3 bases, with 7 bases between. The CDR3 nucleotides read TGTGCCAGCAGCTTGGGTTACGACTACGAGCAGTACGTC. Translated, it gives CASSLGYDYEQYV.

This clone showed up just a few times. No DNA is shown, since the ends of the CDR3 on it are uncertain; the CDR3 is the one TCRdb lists. The chain combines TRBV29-1 with TRBJ1-1. The germline V gene has CDR1 SQVTM and CDR2 ANQGSEA. Ends included, the CDR3 has 16 residues. CDR3 in amino acids: CSAAALNIGRGTEAFF.

The chain uses TRBV4-1 and TRBJ2-5; possible D gene TRBD1, 7 bases. The V gene lost 2 bases and the J gene lost 5 bases, with 27 bases spanning the gap. The germline CDR1 and CDR2 sequences are MGHRA and YSYEKL. This CDR3 has 19 amino acids. The CDR3 protein is CASSQQQGRDVLGRETQYF. DNA of the CDR3: TGCGCCAGCAGCCAACAACAGGGGCGGGACGTCCTAGGAAGGGAGACCCAGTACTTC.

The chain couples TRBV5-1 to TRBJ1-1; D gene uncertain. The CDR3 sequence is 14 residues long. The V end lost 0 bases, the J end lost 2 bases, and 8 bases lay between the germline ends. Germline V gives CDR1 SGHRS, CDR2 YFSETQ. The CDR3 is CASSLEAANTEAFF. The CDR3 bases are TGCGCCAGCAGCTTGGAGGCGGCTAACACTGAAGCTTTCTTT.

V and J are TRBV2 and TRBJ1-4; weak D call: TRBD1 (6 bases). The CDR3 contains 14 residues. V was shortened by 2 bases and J by 11 bases, with 15 bases between the two germline ends. The germline V gene has CDR1 SNHLY and CDR2 FYNNEI. The CDR3 reads CASSERDTGGKLFF. The CDR3, as DNA: TGTGCCAGCAGTGAAAGGGACACGGGCGGGAAACTGTTTTTT. Using reference TRBV2 and TRBJ1-4 for the parts outside the CDR3, the full variable domain is EPEVTQTPSHQVTQMGQEVILRCVPISNHLYFYWYRQILGQKVEFLVSFYNNEISEKSEIFDDQFSVERPDGSNFTLKIRSTKLEDSAMYFCASSERDTGGKLFFGSGTQLSVL.

This clone was recorded only once. The V call is TRBV19, the J call TRBJ2-2, with D hard to call. Germline CDR1 and CDR2: LNHDA and SQIVND (reference sequence). Trimming removed 5 bases at V and 1 base at J, with 8 bases between. The CDR3 loop spans 14 amino acids. The CDR3 DNA sequence: TGTGCCAGTAGTCCCCATTTGAACACCGGGGAGCTGTTTTTT. This gives the protein CASSPHLNTGELFF.

The V gene is TRBV27, the J gene TRBJ2-5; 12 bases align to TRBD2. The DNA matches TRBJ2-7 better at its end, which makes the J call doubtful. This CDR3 spans 12 amino acids. Germline V gene sequence: CDR1 MNHEY, CDR2 SMNVEV (reference sequence). For the CDR3, the DNA is TGTGCCAGTACTAGCGGGGGGTACGAGCAGTACTTC. Translation: CASTSGGYEQYF.

Note on this clone: Additional DNA sequences in this sample encode the identical CDR3. CDR3 bases: TGTGCCAGCAGCTCCACAGGAAACACTGAAGCTTTCTTT. It is translated as CASSSTGNTEAFF. The rearrangement links TRBV11-3 to TRBJ1-1, with D possibly matching TRBD1 (5 bases). V lost 4 bases to trimming and J lost 2 bases, with 8 bases between them. Germline CDR1 SGHNT, CDR2 YENEEA. The CDR3 totals 13 residues.